The T cell receptor beta chain under discussion was sequenced for a study of T cells after yellow fever vaccination. General study points: Most clones from primary vaccination resurfaced after the booster (roughly 96% CD4, 88% CD8).

Notes on this clonotype: Its specificity is unknown.

TCRdb independently ran MiXCR on the 5' RACE reads; one entry per CDR3 protein. The table includes roughly 180,000 distinct CDR3 sequences, about 6.2% detected once. The TCR originated in a man younger than 30 who received the YFV17D yellow fever vaccine. The material was CD4+ T cells sorted from PBMCs, obtained on the day of the first yellow fever vaccination.

For the CDR3, the DNA is TGTGCCAGCAGCCACCCCACACTGGAGGGGAAGACCCAGTACTTC. Residues: CASSHPTLEGKTQYF. This rearrangement joins TRBV4-2 to TRBJ2-5, with a weak D call TRBD2 (6 bases). V lost 3 bases and J lost 6, with 17 bases in between. This CDR3 region has 15 residues. Germline V gene lookup returns CDR1 LGHNA and CDR2 YNFKEQ.